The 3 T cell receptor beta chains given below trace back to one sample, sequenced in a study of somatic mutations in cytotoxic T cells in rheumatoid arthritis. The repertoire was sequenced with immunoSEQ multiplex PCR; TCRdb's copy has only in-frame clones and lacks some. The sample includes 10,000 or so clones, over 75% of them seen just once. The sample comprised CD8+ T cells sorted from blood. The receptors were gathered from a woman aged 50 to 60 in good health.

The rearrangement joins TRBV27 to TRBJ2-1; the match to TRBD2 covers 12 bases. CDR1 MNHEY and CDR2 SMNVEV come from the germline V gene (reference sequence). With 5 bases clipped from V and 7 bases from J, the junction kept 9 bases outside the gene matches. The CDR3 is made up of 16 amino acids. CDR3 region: CASSARLAGDRNEQFF. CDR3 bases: TGTGCCAGCAGTGCACGACTAGCGGGAGACAGGAATGAGCAGTTCTTC.

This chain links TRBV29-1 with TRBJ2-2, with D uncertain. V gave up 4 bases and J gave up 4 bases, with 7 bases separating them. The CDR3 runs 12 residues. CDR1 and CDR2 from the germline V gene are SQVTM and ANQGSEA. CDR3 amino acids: CSVVRPTGELFF. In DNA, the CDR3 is TGCAGCGTTGTCAGGCCCACCGGGGAGCTGTTTTTT.

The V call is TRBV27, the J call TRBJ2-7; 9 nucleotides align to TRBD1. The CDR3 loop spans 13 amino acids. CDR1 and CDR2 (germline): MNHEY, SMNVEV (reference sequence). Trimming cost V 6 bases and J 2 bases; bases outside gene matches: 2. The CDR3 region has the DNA TGTGCCAGCAGCCGGGACAGGGCCTACGAGCAGTACTTC. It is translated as CASSRDRAYEQYF.